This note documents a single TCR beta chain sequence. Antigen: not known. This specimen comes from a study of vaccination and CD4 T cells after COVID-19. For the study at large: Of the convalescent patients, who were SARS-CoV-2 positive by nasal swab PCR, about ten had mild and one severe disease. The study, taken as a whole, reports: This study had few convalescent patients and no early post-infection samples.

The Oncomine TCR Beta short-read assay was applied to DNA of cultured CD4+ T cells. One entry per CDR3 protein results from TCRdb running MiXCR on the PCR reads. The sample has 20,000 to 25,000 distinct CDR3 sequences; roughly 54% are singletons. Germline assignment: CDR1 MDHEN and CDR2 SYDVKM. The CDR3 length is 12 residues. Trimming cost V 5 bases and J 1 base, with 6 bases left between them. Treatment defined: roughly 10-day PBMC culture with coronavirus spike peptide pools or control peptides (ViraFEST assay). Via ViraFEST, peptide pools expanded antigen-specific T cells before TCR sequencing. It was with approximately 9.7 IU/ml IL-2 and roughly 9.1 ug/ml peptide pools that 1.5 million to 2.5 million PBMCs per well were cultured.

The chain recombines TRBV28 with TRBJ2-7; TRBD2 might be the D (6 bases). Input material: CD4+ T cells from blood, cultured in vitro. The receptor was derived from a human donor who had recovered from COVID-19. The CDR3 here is CASSGLSYEQYF. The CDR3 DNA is TGTGCCAGCAGTGGACTATCCTACGAGCAGTACTTC.